This T cell receptor beta chain comes out of a study of CD8 T cells in Susac syndrome (dated by TCRdb to about 2019). About the full investigation: Among the sequenced Susac syndrome patients, six had clinically active disease and under ten were in clinical remission. At blood withdrawal, Susac syndrome patients were therapy-naive, treated with corticosteroids (with IVIg additionally given to some), or treated with IVIg alone. The study used repertoire sequencing to test whether antigen drove CD8+ T cell activation and differentiation in Susac syndrome. CD8+ T cell repertoire clonality was compared between about a dozen healthy donors, about 14 Susac syndrome patients and 15 multiple sclerosis patients. Study-wide findings and limitations: In the total CD8+ and CD8+ TEMRA repertoires, 15 to 20 and five Susac-specific public clones, respectively, were identified. The number of individuals in the TCR sequencing and HLA analysis was recognized as being relatively small. Susac syndrome CD8+ repertoires showed clonal expansion, highest in CD8+ TEMRA cells and greater in clinically active than remitting patients.

RNA was extracted with the RNeasy kit and 0.5 to 1 ug was reverse transcribed using random hexamers. TCR beta CDR3 regions were amplified with the immunoSEQ multiplex PCR assay covering 54 Vbeta and 13 Jbeta segments. Bias from PCR amplification was corrected by using a synthetic template baseline for primer optimization and for computational correction. The authors' pipeline ran thus. Reads were annotated to V, D and J genes according to IMGT and were analyzed with immunoSEQ Analyzer, with only productive sequences retained. Clonality was calculated as one minus the Shannon entropy normalized by log2 of the number of productive unique sequences. For each patient and control, public and private clones were evaluated within the 100 most prevalent clones. A clone was defined as Susac-specific if it was absent from the healthy and MS cohorts, from about 1,100 published viral clones and from other ImmuneACCESS disease sequences. The raw public data were reprocessed by TCRdb itself: fastp quality trimming at Q25, MiXCR clonotype calling, in-frame beta chains only. CDR3 protein duplicates are merged, each entry listing the most common genes and DNA. It is TCRdb's table, rather than the study itself, that gives the V and J calls and clone size. A total of approximately 190,000 distinct CDR3 sequences appear in this sample, over 90% of them only once. The ten most abundant clones make up around 0.16% of the sample.

Peripheral blood CD8+ and CD4+ T cells from healthy donors, Susac syndrome patients and multiple sclerosis patients were profiled by high-throughput TCR beta sequencing. The Susac syndrome patients fulfilled recently defined diagnostic criteria for either definite or probable disease. Bulk CD8+ and CD4+ T cells were purified by magnetic negative isolation, while CD8+ TEMRA cells were enriched using FACS. Blood was drawn into EDTA tubes, processed within 24 hours, and PBMCs were isolated by density gradient centrifugation. PBMCs intended for TCR sequencing were frozen in liquid nitrogen and were later thawed in a 37 degrees C water bath. The sorted or isolated CD4+, CD8+ and CD8+ TEMRA cells had a purity of 90% or higher. Turning to this clonotype: This receptor's antigen is unknown. No much larger clone exists at a distance of one base, and base qualities are not known.

The CDR3 numbers 13 residues from cysteine through phenylalanine. The entry retains the CDR3 DNA only, 39 bases that are in frame from base 1. V and J are trimmed by 6 bases and 6 bases, and the gene matches miss 7 bases of the junction. CDR1 and CDR2 (DFQATT, SNEGSKA) derive from the germline V gene (reference sequence). The receptor comes from a human donor with Susac syndrome. The chain is made from TRBV20-1 and TRBJ2-2, with TRBD2 identical over 7 junction bases. Input material: CD8+ T cells from PBMCs. The DNA sequence is as follows: TGCAGTGCGGGACTTAGCGGGTCCGGGGAGCTGTTTTTT. Its protein is CSAGLSGSGELFF.